This TCR beta chain emerged from a study of OX40 agonist ivuxolimab in advanced cancers. About the research overall: Ivuxolimab, which is an agonistic anti-OX40 (CD134) antibody, was administered to the patients. Every 2 weeks, patients received ivuxolimab intravenously, dosed at 0.01 to 10 mg/kg. It was permissible to have had prior anti-PD-1, anti-PD-L1 or anti-CTLA-4 therapy, and around 40% had some. Three patients, one with hepatocellular carcinoma and two with cutaneous melanoma, responded partially.

This clone showed up just once. TCRdb keeps only in-frame clones here, not all; method: immunoSEQ multiplex PCR. Of about 47,000 clones detected, 84% appear once; the ten largest clones hold about 1.5%. Germline V gene sequence: CDR1 SGDLS, CDR2 YYNGEE. With V trimmed by 4 bases and J by 4 bases, 11 bases remained unmatched. The CDR3 spans 18 residues. The sample was CD4+ or CD8+ T cells sorted from blood, taken in a trial of the OX40 agonist ivuxolimab. The chain couples TRBV9 to TRBJ2-7; 16 bases are shared with TRBD2. The sequence was obtained from an adult with an advanced solid tumor such as melanoma, head and neck, liver or kidney cancer. This chain's CDR3 is CASSKGLAGGYFEYEQYF. The CDR3 DNA follows: TGTGCCAGCAGCAAGGGACTAGCGGGAGGGTATTTTGAATACGAGCAGTACTTC. The variable domain in full, completed from reference TRBV9 and TRBJ2-7, reads DSGVTQTPKHLITATGQRVTLRCSPRSGDLSVYWYQQSLDQGLQFLIQYYNGEERAKGNILERFSAQQFPDLHSELNLSSLELGDSALYFCASSKGLAGGYFEYEQYFGPGTRLTVT.